Below are 19 T cell receptor beta chains sequenced from a single sample in a study of preoperative IRX-2 immunotherapy in early breast cancer. Using immunoSEQ multiplex PCR, the repertoire was profiled, and TCRdb retains in-frame clones only, with some absent. The sample includes roughly 43,000 clones, about 95% of them seen just once. Indicated treatment: preoperative locoregional IRX-2 cytokine immunotherapy. The sequencing used tumor tissue, collected after IRX-2 immunotherapy. These receptors came from a human donor with breast cancer.

V gene TRBV27 combines with J gene TRBJ1-2; D remains unclear. The germline CDR1 and CDR2 sequences are MNHEY and SMNVEV (reference sequence). The CDR3 contains 16 residues. V was shortened by 5 bases and J by 5 bases, with 21 bases between the two germline ends. The CDR3 loop is CASSSWEQLMGYGYTF. CDR3 DNA: TGTGCCAGCAGTAGTTGGGAACAGCTAATGGGGTATGGCTACACCTTC.

V gene TRBV7-9 combines with J gene TRBJ2-1; 8 bases align to TRBD2. Trimming at V came to 4 bases and at J to 4 bases, leaving 9 bases not matched to a gene. CDR1 and CDR2 (germline): SEHNR, FQNEAQ (reference sequence). There are 16 residues in the CDR3. The DNA of the CDR3 is TGTGCCAGCAGCTCTCCACGGGGGGGAATTTACAATGAGCAGTTCTTC. This sequence encodes CASSSPRGGIYNEQFF.

The rearrangement joins TRBV18 to TRBJ2-3; maybe TRBD1 (6 bases). The CDR3 covers 17 residues. The V and J ends lost 3 bases and 3 bases respectively, with 19 bases between them. Germline CDR1 reads KGHSH; CDR2 reads LQKENI. The chain's CDR3 is CASSPVTQGRGTDTQYF. CDR3 coding DNA: TGTGCCAGCTCACCGGTTACTCAGGGGCGCGGGACAGATACGCAGTATTTT.

The chain recombines TRBV2 with TRBJ2-1, with D possibly being TRBD2 (6 bases). CDR1 is SNHLY, CDR2 FYNNEI, per germline. The germline V and J ends were trimmed by 1 base and 4 bases, with 17 bases remaining between them. The CDR3 length is 17 residues. In nucleotides, the CDR3 is TGTGCCAGCAGTGAAGGTGTACTAGCCCGCGTTTACAATGAGCAGTTCTTC. Translating gives CASSEGVLARVYNEQFF.

The chain links TRBV9 to TRBJ2-5, with no clear D. This CDR3 spans 16 amino acids. The V and J ends lost 0 bases and 5 bases respectively, with 17 bases between them. From germline, CDR1 is SGDLS and CDR2 YYNGEE. The CDR3 DNA is TGTGCCAGCAGCGTAGGACCCAGCTCGGTCGGCGAGACCCAGTACTTC. Encoded protein: CASSVGPSSVGETQYF.

The J gene is TRBJ2-7, the V gene TRBV19; possibly TRBD2 for D (5 bases). V lost 5 bases and J 1 base, leaving 12 bases between the germline ends. The CDR3 is 14 amino acids. Germline CDR1 and CDR2: LNHDA and SQIVND (reference sequence). CDR3 in amino acids: CASSGLLDSYEQYF. The CDR3 bases are TGTGCCAGTAGTGGACTCCTTGATTCCTACGAGCAGTACTTC. The complete variable domain, with remaining parts taken from reference TRBV19 and TRBJ2-7, reads DGGITQSPKYLFRKEGQNVTLSCEQNLNHDAMYWYRQDPGQGLRLIYYSQIVNDFQKGDIAEGYSVSREKKESFPLTVTSAQKNPTAFYLCASSGLLDSYEQYFGPGTRLTVT.

The chain links TRBV19 to TRBJ2-7; TRBD2 is a possible D gene (6 bases). The germline V and J ends were trimmed by 0 bases and 3 bases, with 15 bases remaining between them. In germline, CDR1 is LNHDA, CDR2 SQIVND (reference sequence). CDR3 length equals 16 residues. CDR3 residues: CASSIDGAEGGYEQYF. CDR3 sequence (DNA): TGTGCCAGTAGTATAGACGGGGCGGAGGGTGGCTACGAGCAGTACTTC.

This chain uses TRBV28 with TRBJ2-7, with TRBD1 as a possible D gene (6 bases). Germline CDR1 MDHEN, CDR2 SYDVKM. The V and J ends lost 1 base and 0 bases respectively, with 7 bases between them. The CDR3 is 14 residues long. The CDR3 sequence: CASSLLGASYEQYF. Here the CDR3 DNA reads TGTGCCAGCAGTTTATTGGGGGCCTCCTACGAGCAGTACTTC.

This sequence joins TRBV18 and TRBJ2-3, with D perhaps matching TRBD2 (6 bases). The V gene's germline CDR1 is KGHSH and CDR2 LQKENI. This CDR3 is 16 amino acids long. V lost 0 bases and J lost 2, with 12 bases in between. The CDR3 DNA reads TGTGCCAGCTCACCACCGGTCAGGACTAACACAGATACGCAGTATTTT. Its protein product is CASSPPVRTNTDTQYF.

The chain recombines TRBV4-1 with TRBJ2-1; possible D gene TRBD1, 5 bases. Looked up from germline, CDR1 is MGHRA and CDR2 is YSYEKL. Deletions cut 5 bases from V and 6 bases from J, with 17 bases between. The CDR3 is 15 amino acids. CDR3 in DNA: TGCGCCAGCAGCTCTACACGACAGATCAGCAATGAGCAGTTCTTC. Protein product: CASSSTRQISNEQFF.

The chain employs TRBV2 and TRBJ1-4, with D hard to call. This CDR3 region has 11 residues. V lost 3 bases and J lost 11, with 7 bases in between. Germline lookup yields CDR1 SNHLY and CDR2 FYNNEI. The chain's CDR3 is CASSEQDKLFF. The DNA of the CDR3 is TGTGCCAGCAGTGAGCAGGATAAACTGTTTTTT.

The gene calls are TRBV25-1 and TRBJ1-4; D gene ambiguous. V was pared by 4 bases and J by 3 bases, with 6 bases between. Per the germline V gene, CDR1 is MGHDK and CDR2 is SYGVNS. The CDR3 has 13 amino acids. As DNA, the CDR3 is TGTGCCAGCAGTGCGACGTCTAATGAAAAACTGTTTTTT. Protein sequence: CASSATSNEKLFF.

The count of this clone is one. This chain joins TRBV19 and TRBJ1-5; TRBD1 aligns across 9 bases. In germline, CDR1 is LNHDA, CDR2 SQIVND (reference sequence). The CDR3 consists of 17 residues. With 4 bases clipped from V and 3 bases from J, the junction kept 10 bases outside the gene matches. CDR3 coding DNA: TGTGCCAGTAGTACGCACCCGGGACAGGGCTACAATCAGCCCCAGCATTTT. This codes for CASSTHPGQGYNQPQHF.

On this clone: The same CDR3 also results from other DNA sequences found in this sample. The chain links TRBV19 to TRBJ1-1; D remains unclear. The CDR3 is 13 amino acids. V lost 2 bases, J lost 1 base, and 5 bases lay in between. Germline-derived CDR1 and CDR2 are LNHDA and SQIVND (reference sequence). The CDR3 DNA reads TGTGCCAGTAGTATACGAGCGAACACTGAAGCTTTCTTT. It is translated as CASSIRANTEAFF.

The chain joins TRBV9 to TRBJ2-3, with 11 bases that match TRBD1. Germline-derived CDR1 and CDR2 are SGDLS and YYNGEE. The length of the CDR3 is 15 residues. V dropped 4 bases and J dropped 4; count of bases not matched to a gene: 5. CDR3 protein: CASSPRTGGPDTQYF. The CDR3 nucleotides read TGTGCCAGCAGCCCCCGGACAGGGGGCCCAGATACGCAGTATTTT.

The V call is TRBV4-1, the J call TRBJ1-5; a weak D match, TRBD1 (5 bases). Trimming stripped 3 bases from V and 0 bases from J, with 9 bases between. CDR3 size: 15 residues. Per germline, CDR1 MGHRA and CDR2 YSYEKL. The CDR3 region has the DNA TGCGCCAGCAGCCAGATACAGGTTAGCAATCAGCCCCAGCATTTT. This codes for CASSQIQVSNQPQHF.

This clone was recorded only once. The chain joins TRBV5-1 to TRBJ2-3; no firm D call. Trimming removed 0 bases at V and 3 bases at J, with 5 bases between. The CDR3 is made up of 13 amino acids. Germline V lookup: CDR1 SGHRS, CDR2 YFSETQ. CDR3 residues: CASSLAETDTQYF. The CDR3 bases are TGCGCCAGCAGCTTGGCCGAGACAGATACGCAGTATTTT. The full variable domain, its missing parts supplied by reference TRBV5-1 and TRBJ2-3, is KAGVTQTPRYLIKTRGQQVTLSCSPISGHRSVSWYQQTPGQGLQFLFEYFSETQRNKGNFPGRFSGRQFSNSRSEMNVSTLELGDSALYLCASSLAETDTQYFGPGTRLTVL.

This clone has just one count. This rearrangement joins TRBV23-1 to TRBJ1-2; the D gene is possibly TRBD1 (5 bases). TRBV23-1 is an ORF, and what it does is uncertain. V lost 5 bases, J lost 0 bases, and 10 bases lay in between. The CDR3 runs to 14 residues. Written as DNA, the CDR3 is TGCGCCAGCAGTGGGGCCATCTCTAACTATGGCTACACCTTC. Its translation: CASSGAISNYGYTF.

The V and J genes are TRBV7-7 and TRBJ2-1; 7 bases agree with TRBD1. CDR1 and CDR2 (germline): SSHAT, FNYEAQ (reference sequence). The CDR3 contains 14 residues. J gave up 5 bases and V 1 base, and 2 bases lay outside the gene matches. Written as DNA, the CDR3 is TGTGCCAGCAGCTTAGTGGACAGGAACAATGAGCAGTTCTTC. As protein: CASSLVDRNNEQFF.